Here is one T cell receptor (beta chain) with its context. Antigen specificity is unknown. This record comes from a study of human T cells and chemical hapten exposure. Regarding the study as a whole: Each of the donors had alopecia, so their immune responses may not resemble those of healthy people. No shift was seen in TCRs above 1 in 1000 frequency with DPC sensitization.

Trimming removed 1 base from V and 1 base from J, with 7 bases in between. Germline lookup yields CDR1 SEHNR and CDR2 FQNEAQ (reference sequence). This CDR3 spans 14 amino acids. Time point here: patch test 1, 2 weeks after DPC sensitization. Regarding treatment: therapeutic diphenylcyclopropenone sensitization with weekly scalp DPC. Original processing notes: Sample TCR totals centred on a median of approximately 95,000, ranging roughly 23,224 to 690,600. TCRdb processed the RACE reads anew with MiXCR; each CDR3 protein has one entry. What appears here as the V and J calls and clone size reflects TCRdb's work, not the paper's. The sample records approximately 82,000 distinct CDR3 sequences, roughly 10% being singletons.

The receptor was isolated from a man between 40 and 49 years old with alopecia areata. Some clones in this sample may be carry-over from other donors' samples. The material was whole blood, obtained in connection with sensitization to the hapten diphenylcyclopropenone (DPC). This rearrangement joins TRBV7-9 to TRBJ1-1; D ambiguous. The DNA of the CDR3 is TGTGCCAGCAGCTTAGTCAATCCGAACACTGAAGCTTTCTTT. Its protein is CASSLVNPNTEAFF.